Listed below are T cell receptor beta chains from one sample, sequenced in a study of blood T cell repertoires in COVID-19. Sequenced by immunoSEQ multiplex PCR; TCRdb stores in-frame clones only, minus some. Of a few hundred thousand clones in the sample, 70% to 85% were seen once. Sequenced sample: peripheral blood. The origin of the receptors is a woman between 40 and 50 years old who had recovered from COVID-19. Each CDR3 is given with its conserved first and last residue. D genes are given only for firm matches. The size entry is marked missing in some rows and otherwise reads once, few, many or a size class.

v_call,clone_size,d_call,j_call,cdr3_aa,cdr3_nt
TRBV30,NA,NA,TRBJ2-2,CAWLARNTGELFF,TGTGCCTGGTTAGCAAGAAACACCGGGGAGCTGTTTTTT
TRBV29-1,NA,NA,TRBJ2-2,CSVLQGNTGELFF,TGCAGCGTTCTACAGGGTAACACCGGGGAGCTGTTTTTT
TRBV13,few,TRBD1,TRBJ1-1,CASTRTGETTEAFF,TGTGCCAGCACACGGACAGGGGAGACCACTGAAGCTTTCTTT
TRBV6-1,NA,TRBD1,TRBJ2-5,CASSEMQGATSQETQYF,TGTGCCAGCAGTGAGATGCAGGGGGCAACCTCCCAAGAGACCCAGTACTTC
TRBV7-2,NA,TRBD1,TRBJ1-2,CASSPPLGQGVPYGYTF,TGTGCCAGCAGCCCTCCCTTGGGACAGGGTGTCCCCTATGGCTACACCTTC
TRBV19,NA,NA,TRBJ1-1,CASSIGLSTEAFF,TGTGCCAGTAGTATAGGACTGAGCACTGAAGCTTTCTTT
TRBV9,NA,NA,TRBJ1-1,CASSKRQGDTEAFF,TGTGCCAGCAGCAAACGACAAGGGGACACTGAAGCTTTCTTT
TRBV10-3,NA,NA,TRBJ1-1,CAISEPGRGGRAEAFF,TGTGCCATCAGTGAGCCCGGACGGGGGGGAAGAGCTGAAGCTTTCTTT
TRBV19,NA,TRBD2,TRBJ2-5,CASSPSGLAGATQETQYF,TGTGCCAGCAGCCCATCGGGACTAGCGGGGGCGACCCAAGAGACCCAGTACTTC
TRBV19,NA,TRBD1,TRBJ2-1,CASSLGTGALNEQFF,TGTGCCAGTAGTCTTGGGACAGGAGCCTTAAATGAGCAGTTCTTC
TRBV3-1/TRBV3-2,NA,NA,TRBJ2-7,CASSFRGVYEQYF,TGTGCCAGCAGCTTCAGGGGAGTGTACGAGCAGTACTTC
TRBV5-1,NA,TRBD2,TRBJ2-5,CASSPAGGQETQYF,TGCGCCAGCAGCCCCGCGGGGGGACAAGAGACCCAGTACTTC
TRBV19,few,TRBD1,TRBJ1-1,CASLWGQGKSTEAFF,TGTGCCAGTCTTTGGGGACAGGGTAAGAGCACTGAAGCTTTCTTT
TRBV10-1,NA,NA,TRBJ1-5,CASKHPKNQPQHF,TGCGCCAGCAAACATCCCAAGAATCAGCCCCAGCATTTT
TRBV24-1,NA,TRBD2,TRBJ2-6,CATSDPGGAGANVLTF,TGTGCCACCAGTGACCCGGGAGGGGCTGGGGCCAACGTCCTGACTTTC
TRBV6-5,NA,NA,TRBJ2-2,CASSITGVVELFF,TGTGCCAGCAGCATTACAGGAGTTGTGGAGCTGTTTTTT
TRBV15,NA,TRBD1,TRBJ1-1,CATSRDRQGRTEAFF,TGTGCCACCAGCAGAGATCGACAGGGGCGTACTGAAGCTTTCTTT
TRBV2,NA,TRBD2,TRBJ2-5,CASSDVAGRGETQYF,TGTGCCAGCAGTGATGTAGCGGGGCGGGGAGAGACCCAGTACTTC